This T cell receptor beta chain was observed in a study of shared clonotypes between healthy human individuals. This clone was observed a single time. The length of the CDR3 is 14 residues. Per the germline V gene, CDR1 is SGHRS and CDR2 is YFSETQ. V shed 5 bases, J shed 4 bases, and the junction held 3 bases outside the gene matches. Clones were sequenced by immunoSEQ multiplex PCR, and TCRdb holds only the in-frame ones, with some missing. The repertoire holds about 1 million clones, with roughly 80% as singletons. The TCR was taken from a man younger than 30 in good health. The V and J genes are TRBV5-1 and TRBJ2-2, with TRBD1 identical over 9 bases. The sequencing input was memory CD4+ T cells sorted from blood. Documented subset: CD45RA-negative fraction. For the CDR3, the DNA is TGCGCCAGCAGTTCGGACAGGGGCACCGGGGAGCTGTTTTTT. This encodes CASSSDRGTGELFF.